The present T cell receptor (beta chain) was sequenced within a study of naive and memory T cell subsets. General study findings and limits: Naive and memory subsets had different power law exponents for TCR abundance. Especially in CD8 cells, naive repertoires contained a few larger clonotypes, possibly CD45RA-re-expressing memory cells.

An equimolar mix of two oligonucleotides served as the beta constant-region primer for TRBC1 and TRBC2. Four rounds of PCR amplified the ligated cDNA using nested alpha and beta constant-region primers plus SP2. One entry per CDR3 protein, called by TCRdb with MiXCR from the UMI-ligation and nested PCR reads. In the table there are 140,000 to 150,000 distinct CDR3 sequences, roughly 22% of which are singletons. From the second PCR step, alpha and beta chains were amplified apart. Overnight CMV lysate stimulation of fresh PBMCs defined donor CMV status by CD4+ IFNgamma. As regards this clonotype: Its antigen is still unknown.

The source material was naive CD4+ T cells from blood. The clonotype comes from a human donor in good health.

CDR3 region: CATSIGLAGPGGELFF. CDR3 nucleotides: TGTGCCACCAGCATCGGACTAGCGGGACCCGGCGGGGAGCTGTTTTTT. The chain recombines TRBV15 with TRBJ2-2; 12 nucleotides align to TRBD2. V lost 4 bases to trimming and J lost 7 bases; unmatched junction nucleotides: 7. Looked up from germline, CDR1 is LNHNV and CDR2 is YYDKDF (reference sequence). The CDR3 loop spans 16 amino acids.